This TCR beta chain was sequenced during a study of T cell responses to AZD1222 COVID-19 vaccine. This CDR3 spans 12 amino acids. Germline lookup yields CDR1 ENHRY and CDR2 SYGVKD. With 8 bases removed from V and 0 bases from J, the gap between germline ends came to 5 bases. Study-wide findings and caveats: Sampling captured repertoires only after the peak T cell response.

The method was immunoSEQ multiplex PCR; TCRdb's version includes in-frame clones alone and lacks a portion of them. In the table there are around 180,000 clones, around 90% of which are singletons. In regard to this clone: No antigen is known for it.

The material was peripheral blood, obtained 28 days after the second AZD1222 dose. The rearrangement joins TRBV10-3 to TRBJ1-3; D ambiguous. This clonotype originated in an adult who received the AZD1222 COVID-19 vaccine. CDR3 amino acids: CAIGGSGNTIYF. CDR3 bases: TGTGCCATCGGAGGCTCTGGAAACACCATATATTTT.